Following are 10 T cell receptor beta chains from one sample sequenced in a study of cytomegalovirus exposure and HLA in healthy donors. PCR used 60 Vbeta primers and 13 Jbeta primers. Generated by immunoSEQ multiplex PCR, the TCRdb table keeps only in-frame clones and is missing some. The table has 150,000 to 200,000 clones, around 84% seen once. Sequences were obtained from PBMCs. These receptor sequences come from a woman under 30 in good health and CMV-seronegative.

In its sample, this clone was seen a few times. The J gene is TRBJ2-5, the V gene TRBV5-1; 9 nucleotides align to TRBD1. The CDR3 has 16 amino acids. With V trimmed by 4 bases and J by 4 bases, 11 bases remained unmatched. Germline CDR1 SGHRS, CDR2 YFSETQ. CDR3 region: CASSVETGTGSETQYF. In nucleotides, the CDR3 is TGCGCCAGCAGCGTTGAAACCGGGACAGGGTCAGAGACCCAGTACTTC.

The chain carries TRBV20-1 and TRBJ2-3, with unresolved D. Trimming left V 5 bases short and J 5 bases short, with 8 bases between. Germline loops: CDR1 DFQATT, CDR2 SNEGSKA (reference sequence). The length of the CDR3 is 11 residues. The CDR3 sequence is CSAPTLDTQYF. In DNA form, the CDR3 reads TGCAGTGCTCCCACATTAGATACGCAGTATTTT.

This clone was picked up one time. The junction shows a germline mismatch at one end, possibly a read error. The chain carries TRBV6-6 and TRBJ1-2; TRBD1 matches at 9 bases. The CDR3 is 13 amino acids. Looked up from germline, CDR1 is MNHNY and CDR2 is SVGAGI (reference sequence). The CDR3 loop reads CASSYTTTWTGAF. The DNA for the CDR3 is TGTGCCAGCAGTTACACGACTACGTGGACAGGGGCCTTC.

The chain combines TRBV5-1 with TRBJ2-5; D perhaps matches TRBD2 (5 bases). The CDR3 is 14 amino acids. The V and J ends lost 3 bases and 0 bases respectively, with 9 bases between them. Germline CDR1 and CDR2: SGHRS and YFSETQ. The CDR3 nucleotides read TGCGCCAGCAGCTCCGGGAACCACCAAGAGACCCAGTACTTC. Translating it yields CASSSGNHQETQYF.

This sequence joins TRBV7-9 and TRBJ2-7; possible D gene TRBD1, 5 bases. The CDR3 sequence is 14 residues long. The V and J ends lost 6 bases and 4 bases respectively, with 16 bases between them. Germline V lookup: CDR1 SEHNR, CDR2 FQNEAQ (reference sequence). The CDR3 bases are TGTGCCAGCAGGTTGGACAACCCCTCGTACGAGCAGTACTTC. Translated: CASRLDNPSYEQYF.

V is TRBV13 and J is TRBJ2-5, with D perhaps TRBD1 (5 bases). The CDR3 covers 15 residues. The V and J ends lost 5 bases and 0 bases respectively, with 13 bases between them. Germline CDR1 reads PRHDT; CDR2 reads FYEKMQ (reference sequence). The CDR3 DNA follows: TGTGCCAGCAGCGTCAAACAGGAGTACCAAGAGACCCAGTACTTC. This sequence encodes CASSVKQEYQETQYF.

This clone was counted only a few times. The rearrangement uses TRBV6-1 and TRBJ1-1; TRBD1 matches at 7 bases. Germline-derived CDR1 and CDR2 are MNHNS and SASEGT. J lost 6 bases, V lost 5 bases, and 9 bases had no gene match. This CDR3 has 14 amino acids. The CDR3 loop is CASSHRGRGSEAFF. The CDR3 nucleotides are TGTGCCAGCAGTCACAGGGGTAGAGGATCTGAAGCTTTCTTT.

V is TRBV6-1 and J is TRBJ1-5; TRBD1 agrees at 9 bases. CDR1 MNHNS and CDR2 SASEGT come from the germline V gene. The CDR3 spans 14 residues. Germline trimming cut 6 bases from V and 6 bases from J; bases unmatched to any gene: 6. The CDR3 DNA reads as TGTGCCAGCAGGAGGACAGGGGAAGTTCAGCCCCAGCATTTT. Its protein is CASRRTGEVQPQHF.

V usage is TRBV4-2 and J usage is TRBJ2-6, with 9 bases aligning to TRBD1. Per germline, CDR1 LGHNA and CDR2 YNFKEQ. The CDR3 covers 16 residues. V was pared by 4 bases and J by 1 base, with 2 bases of the junction left unmatched. CDR3 amino acids: CASSPDRGSGANVLTF. The CDR3 DNA is TGTGCCAGCAGCCCTGACAGGGGGTCTGGGGCCAACGTCCTGACTTTC.

This rearrangement joins TRBV10-3 to TRBJ2-5, with D maybe TRBD2 (6 bases). V was clipped by 3 bases and J by 3 bases, with 14 bases between them. CDR1 is ENHRY, CDR2 SYGVKD, per germline. This CDR3 is 15 amino acids long. CDR3 coding DNA: TGTGCCATCAGTGACGCCGGACTACCCGAAGAGACCCAGTACTTC. Amino acids: CAISDAGLPEETQYF.